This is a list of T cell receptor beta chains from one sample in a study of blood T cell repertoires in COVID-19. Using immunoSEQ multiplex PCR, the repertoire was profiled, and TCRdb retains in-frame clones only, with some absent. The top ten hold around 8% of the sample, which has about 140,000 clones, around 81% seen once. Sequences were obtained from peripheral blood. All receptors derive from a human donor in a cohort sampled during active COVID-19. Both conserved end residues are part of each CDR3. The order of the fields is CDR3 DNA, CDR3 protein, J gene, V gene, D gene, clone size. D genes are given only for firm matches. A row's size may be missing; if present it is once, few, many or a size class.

TGTGCCATCAGTGAGTCGACAGGGCTAGGAAACACCATATATTTT,CAISESTGLGNTIYF,TRBJ1-3,TRBV10-3,TRBD1,-
TGTGCCAGCAGGATGGGACTAGCGGGGGGAGGGAATGAGCAGTTCTTC,CASRMGLAGGGNEQFF,TRBJ2-1,TRBV2,TRBD2,-
TGTGCCAGCAGGGAGGGCATAGACAATTCTGGCTACACCTTC,CASREGIDNSGYTF,TRBJ1-2,TRBV2,-,-
TGTGCCAGCAGCTTGGCCACGGGGGCTGGGGCCAACGTCCTGACTTTC,CASSLATGAGANVLTF,TRBJ2-6,TRBV5-4,-,-
TGCGCCAGCAGCTTGGGTCAAAGCCGTGGCTACACCTTC,CASSLGQSRGYTF,TRBJ1-2,TRBV5-1,-,-
TGTGCCAGCAGCTTGGCCGGGAGGGTAGATCAGCCCCAGCATTTT,CASSLAGRVDQPQHF,TRBJ1-5,TRBV5-5,-,-
TGCGCCAGCAGCCAAGGGGGGAGGTCCGGGGAGCTGTTTTTT,CASSQGGRSGELFF,TRBJ2-2,TRBV4-1,-,-
TGTGTAAGTCAGGGGGAACTACAGCAGCCCCAGCATTTT,CVSQGELQQPQHF,TRBJ1-5,TRBV2,TRBD1,few
TGTGCCAGCAGCCGCTCGACAGGGGCCACCGGGGAGCTGTTTTTT,CASSRSTGATGELFF,TRBJ2-2,TRBV6-6,TRBD1,-
TGTGCCACCAGCAGAGGAGGTTACGAGCAGTACTTC,CATSRGGYEQYF,TRBJ2-7,TRBV15,-,-
TGTGCCAGCAGCCATCCGACAGCTACCTACAATGAGCAGTTCTTC,CASSHPTATYNEQFF,TRBJ2-1,TRBV14,-,few
TGTGCCAGCAGCCAGGGGACTAGCGGGGCCTACGAGCAGTACTTC,CASSQGTSGAYEQYF,TRBJ2-7,TRBV5-4,TRBD2,-
TGTGCCAGCTCACCGGGACAGGGATATTATTCACCCCTCCACTTT,CASSPGQGYYSPLHF,TRBJ1-6,TRBV18,TRBD1,-
TGTGCCAGCAGCAAAGAGGGACCCCGGAGCGGGGACACAGATACGCAGTATTTT,CASSKEGPRSGDTDTQYF,TRBJ2-3,TRBV21-1,-,-
TGTGCCAGCAGCACAGACAGGGGGCTCTACGAGCAGTACTTC,CASSTDRGLYEQYF,TRBJ2-7,TRBV5-5,TRBD1,-
TGCGCCAGCAGCTTGGAGCAGGGTAACTATGGCTACACCTTC,CASSLEQGNYGYTF,TRBJ1-2,TRBV5-1,-,-
TGTGCCAGTAGTAGGGGGGACGGCCTTCACTCTGGAAACACCATATATTTT,CASSRGDGLHSGNTIYF,TRBJ1-3,TRBV19,-,-
TGTGCCAGTAGTACCCCCGGGACAGGGATGCTCGAGCAGTACTTC,CASSTPGTGMLEQYF,TRBJ2-7,TRBV19,TRBD1,-
TGCGCCAGCAGCCAAGAAAGGGGAGGTACCTACGAGCAGTACTTC,CASSQERGGTYEQYF,TRBJ2-7,TRBV4-1,-,-
TGTGCCATCAGTGAGGACAGTGCCTACGAGCAGTACTTC,CAISEDSAYEQYF,TRBJ2-7,TRBV10-3,-,-
TGTGCCAGCAGTTACTCGAAAGGACAGAGCTATGGCTACACCTTC,CASSYSKGQSYGYTF,TRBJ1-2,TRBV6-6,-,-
TGTGCCAGCTCACCCCGAGGGACAGTTCAAGAGACCCAGTACTTC,CASSPRGTVQETQYF,TRBJ2-5,TRBV18,TRBD1,few
TGTGCCAGCAGTGCGGGACAGTCCTACACCTTC,CASSAGQSYTF,TRBJ1-2,TRBV28,TRBD1,-
TGTGCCAGCAGTTTATATGGGGGGGATGAGCAGTTCTTC,CASSLYGGDEQFF,TRBJ2-1,TRBV27,TRBD2,-
TGTGCCATCAGGGATGGACAGGGGGACACTGAAGCTTTCTTT,CAIRDGQGDTEAFF,TRBJ1-1,TRBV10-3,TRBD1,-
TGCGCCAGCAGCTTAGTGAAGGGACTAGCGGGGGGCCGAGGGGAGACCCAGTACTTC,CASSLVKGLAGGRGETQYF,TRBJ2-5,TRBV5-1,TRBD2,-